This note documents a single TCR beta chain sequence. The target antigen is unknown. This CDR3 has 16 residues. CDR1 is MGHRA, CDR2 YSYEKL, per germline. Deletions cut 4 bases from V and 0 bases from J, with 15 bases between. TCRdb's table, derived via immunoSEQ multiplex PCR, lists solely in-frame clones and lacks some. The sample shows 180,000 or so clones, 94% of them seen only once. This specimen comes from a study of T cell responses to AZD1222 COVID-19 vaccine. Study results and caveats: Along spike, vaccine-associated CD4 TCRs were found throughout, with dominance at 160-218 and 743-854. Among those given AZD1222, only five or six were seropositive at baseline.

The gene calls are TRBV4-1 and TRBJ1-2, with a possible D match to TRBD1 (5 bases). Sequenced material: peripheral blood, taken on day 0 of AZD1222 vaccination. This receptor was identified in an adult in good health. CDR3: CASSPRGGEANYGYTF. In DNA form, the CDR3 reads TGCGCCAGCAGCCCCCGGGGCGGGGAGGCTAACTATGGCTACACCTTC.